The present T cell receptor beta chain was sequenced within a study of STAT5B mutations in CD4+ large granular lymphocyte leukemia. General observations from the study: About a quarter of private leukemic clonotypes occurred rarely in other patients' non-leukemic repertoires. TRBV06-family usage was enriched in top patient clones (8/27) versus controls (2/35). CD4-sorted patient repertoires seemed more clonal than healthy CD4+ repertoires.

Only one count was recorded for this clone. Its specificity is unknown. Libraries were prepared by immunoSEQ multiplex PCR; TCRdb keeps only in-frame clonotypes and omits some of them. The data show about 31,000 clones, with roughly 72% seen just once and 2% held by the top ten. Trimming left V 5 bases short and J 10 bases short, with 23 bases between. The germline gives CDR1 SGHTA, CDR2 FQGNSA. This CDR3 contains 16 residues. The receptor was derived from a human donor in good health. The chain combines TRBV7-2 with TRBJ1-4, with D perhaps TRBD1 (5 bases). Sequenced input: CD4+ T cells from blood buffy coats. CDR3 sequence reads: CASSPIGGEGRRKLFF. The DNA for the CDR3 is TGTGCCAGCAGCCCGATTGGAGGGGAGGGAAGGAGAAAACTGTTTTTT.